Listed here are 31 T cell receptor beta chains from one sample, sequenced in a study of blood T cell repertoires in COVID-19 (TCRdb year 2020). Receptor amplification or capture employed the immunoSEQ multiplex PCR assay. This is the immuneACCESS table as TCRdb keeps it, with only in-frame sequences that have V and J called. A part of the clones is gone; compared with another copy, unresolved V genes explain less than half, and the rest is unexplained. The sample table contains some 70,000 clones; only one count was recorded for 75% to 90% of them. Roughly 6.2% of the sample goes to the ten largest clones. The sequenced material came from peripheral blood. The receptors derive from an elderly woman with active COVID-19.

The J gene is TRBJ2-7, the V gene TRBV28; 12 nucleotides line up with TRBD2. Per germline, CDR1 MDHEN and CDR2 SYDVKM. The length of the CDR3 is 16 residues. With V trimmed by 9 bases and J by 4 bases, 13 bases remained unmatched. CDR3 in amino acids: CASLVASGRARYEQYF. Here the CDR3 DNA reads TGTGCCAGTCTGGTGGCTAGCGGGAGGGCTCGGTACGAGCAGTACTTC.

This clone has more than one count but fewer than ten. The V and J genes are TRBV19 and TRBJ1-5, with no clear D. V was pared by 0 bases and J by 4 bases, with 7 bases between. Germline CDR1 LNHDA, CDR2 SQIVND (reference sequence). This CDR3 comprises 14 residues. The CDR3 protein is CASSIEVRNQPQHF. For the CDR3, the DNA is TGTGCCAGTAGTATAGAAGTCAGAAATCAGCCCCAGCATTTT.

This clone was counted once. The CDR3 nucleotides are TGCGCCAGCAGCCCGATTGCGGGGGCCTACGAGCAGTACTTC. Protein: CASSPIAGAYEQYF. The chain has TRBV5-1 and TRBJ2-7, with 7 positions matching TRBD2. The V and J ends lost 4 bases and 2 bases, in that order; junction bases with no gene match: 6. The CDR3 consists of 14 residues. Germline assignment: CDR1 SGHRS and CDR2 YFSETQ.

The V gene is TRBV9, the J gene TRBJ2-2, with 10 bases that match TRBD2. This CDR3 is 15 amino acids long. After removal of 4 bases from V and 4 bases from J, the junction contained 4 bases not matched to a gene. From germline, CDR1 is SGDLS and CDR2 YYNGEE. Written as DNA, the CDR3 is TGTGCCAGCAGCTGGCGACTAGCGGGCACCGGGGAGCTGTTTTTT. Translation gives CASSWRLAGTGELFF.

This clone occurred a few times. The gene calls are TRBV15 and TRBJ2-7, with 7 bases that match TRBD1. V was pared by 3 bases and J by 2 bases, with 4 bases of the junction left unmatched. The CDR3 is 14 residues long. Germline V gene sequence: CDR1 LNHNV, CDR2 YYDKDF (reference sequence). Here the CDR3 reads CATSSDDRAYEQYF. Written as DNA, the CDR3 is TGTGCCACCAGCAGTGACGACAGGGCCTACGAGCAGTACTTC. Using reference TRBV15 and TRBJ2-7 for the parts outside the CDR3, the full variable domain is DAMVIQNPRYQVTQFGKPVTLSCSQTLNHNVMYWYQQKSSQAPKLLFHYYDKDFNNEADTPDNFQSRRPNTSFCFLDIRSPGLGDTAMYLCATSSDDRAYEQYFGPGTRLTVT.

This chain links TRBV9 with TRBJ2-3, with 7 bases lining up with TRBD1. This CDR3 contains 13 residues. Losses at the gene ends were 0 bases for V and 7 bases for J; bases not matched to a gene: 2. Germline loops: CDR1 SGDLS, CDR2 YYNGEE. CDR3 nucleotide sequence: TGTGCCAGCAGCGTAGAGGGGGCAAATACGCAGTATTTT. This translates into CASSVEGANTQYF. The full variable domain, rest sourced from reference TRBV9 and TRBJ2-3, is DSGVTQTPKHLITATGQRVTLRCSPRSGDLSVYWYQQSLDQGLQFLIQYYNGEERAKGNILERFSAQQFPDLHSELNLSSLELGDSALYFCASSVEGANTQYFGPGTRLTVL.

This clone appeared a single time. The chain employs TRBV10-3 and TRBJ1-1; 10 bases agree with TRBD1. CDR1 is ENHRY, CDR2 SYGVKD, per germline. The V gene end was trimmed by 4 bases and the J gene end by 0 bases; junction bases not matched to a gene: 5. The CDR3 extends over 16 amino acids. In DNA form, the CDR3 reads TGTGCCATCAGTGGAGGGACAGGGGTTATGAACACTGAAGCTTTCTTT. Its translation is CAISGGTGVMNTEAFF.

The V call is TRBV18, the J call TRBJ1-5; D gene ambiguous. The V end was cut by 6 bases, the J end by 6 bases, with 15 bases between. CDR3 length: 14 residues. The germline V gene encodes CDR1 KGHSH and CDR2 LQKENI. The CDR3 region is CASSIGGLSQPQHF. The CDR3 coding sequence is TGTGCCAGCTCCATCGGCGGCCTGAGTCAGCCCCAGCATTTT.

This rearrangement joins TRBV19 to TRBJ2-1; a weak D match, TRBD1 (6 bases). CDR3 length: 14 amino acids. Trimming left V 2 bases short and J 3 bases short, with 8 bases between. The V gene's germline CDR1 is LNHDA and CDR2 SQIVND (reference sequence). The CDR3 DNA reads as TGTGCCAGTAGTATATCACAGGGCTACAATGAGCAGTTCTTC. Its protein product is CASSISQGYNEQFF.

This clone was seen more than once but under ten times. This sequence joins TRBV28 and TRBJ1-6; D is uncertain. The V end lost 2 bases, the J end lost 8 bases, and 19 bases lay between the germline ends. Germline V gene lookup returns CDR1 MDHEN and CDR2 SYDVKM. The CDR3 contains 17 residues. The CDR3 DNA reads as TGTGCCAGCAGTTTAGGGTTGCTGGGCCTTAACGATTCACCCCTCCACTTT. Translating gives CASSLGLLGLNDSPLHF. Supplemented by reference TRBV28 and TRBJ1-6, the full variable domain reads DVKVTQSSRYLVKRTGEKVFLECVQDMDHENMFWYRQDPGLGLRLIYFSYDVKMKEKGDIPEGYSVSREKKERFSLILESASTNQTSMYLCASSLGLLGLNDSPLHFGNGTRLTVT.

This chain joins TRBV15 and TRBJ1-1; the D gene is possibly TRBD1 (5 bases). Germline CDR1 reads LNHNV; CDR2 reads YYDKDF (reference sequence). The CDR3 runs to 14 residues. V was cut by 3 bases and J by 3 bases, with 11 bases left in between. CDR3 coding DNA: TGTGCCACCAGCAGGCGGGGGGGTGACACTGAAGCTTTCTTT. Its protein product is CATSRRGGDTEAFF.

V is TRBV28 and J is TRBJ2-3, with 10 positions matching TRBD2. The V gene's germline CDR1 is MDHEN and CDR2 SYDVKM. This CDR3 region has 15 residues. The V gene end was trimmed by 5 bases and the J gene end by 1 base; junction bases not matched to a gene: 3. The CDR3 region has the DNA TGTGCCAGCAGTCTTACTAGCGGGGGCACAGATACGCAGTATTTT. Its translation is CASSLTSGGTDTQYF.

Of note for this clone: At the DNA level, this CDR3 is encoded by other sequences in the same sample as well. The V call is TRBV12-3 or TRBV12-4, the J call TRBJ2-3; D unresolved. V was clipped by 3 bases and J by 6 bases, with 10 bases between them. This CDR3 is built from 13 residues. This CDR3 reads CASSFSGTDTQYF. DNA for the CDR3: TGTGCCAGCAGTTTTTCCGGTACGGATACGCAGTATTTT.

This clone appeared once. The chain uses TRBV3-1 (or the pseudogene TRBV3-2) and TRBJ2-2, with 9 bases lining up with TRBD2. Trimming at V came to 6 bases and at J to 2 bases, leaving 4 bases not matched to a gene. Germline V gene lookup returns CDR1 LGHDT and CDR2 YNNKEL (reference sequence). The CDR3 spans 15 residues. The DNA of the CDR3 is TGTGCCAGCAGGGAAGCGGGAGGTAACACCGGGGAGCTGTTTTTT. Translation gives CASREAGGNTGELFF.

In this sample, this clone turned up once. V and J are TRBV3-1 (or the pseudogene TRBV3-2) and TRBJ1-1; 7 positions agree with TRBD1. CDR1 and CDR2 from the germline V gene are LGHDT and YNNKEL (reference sequence). Germline trimming cut 10 bases from V and 4 bases from J; bases unmatched to any gene: 9. The length of the CDR3 is 13 residues. The CDR3 here is CATHEAGGTEAFF. CDR3 bases: TGTGCCACTCACGAGGCAGGGGGCACTGAAGCTTTCTTT.

The V call is TRBV6-5, the J call TRBJ2-1; 7 bases agree with TRBD2. The CDR3 is 13 residues long. Per germline, CDR1 MNHEY and CDR2 SVGAGI. Losses at the gene ends were 8 bases for V and 7 bases for J; bases not matched to a gene: 8. The CDR3 reads CASDAGVRNEQFF. CDR3 sequence (DNA): TGTGCCAGCGACGCGGGAGTCCGGAATGAGCAGTTCTTC.

The chain recombines TRBV10-3 with TRBJ1-2; TRBD1 is a possible D gene (5 bases). The germline gives CDR1 ENHRY, CDR2 SYGVKD. Between the trimmed V and J ends, which lost 1 base and 8 bases, there was a span of 14 bases. The CDR3 length is 14 residues. Here the CDR3 reads CAISEFATQGGYTF. CDR3 DNA: TGTGCCATCAGTGAGTTCGCTACGCAGGGAGGCTACACCTTC.

V usage is TRBV18 and J usage is TRBJ1-4; D is perhaps TRBD1 (5 bases). CDR1 and CDR2 from the germline V gene are KGHSH and LQKENI. The CDR3 is 15 amino acids. V was clipped by 5 bases and J by 3 bases, with 13 bases between them. CDR3 sequence (DNA): TGTGCCAGCTCATTACTACAGGCTGCTAATGAAAAACTGTTTTTT. Its translation is CASSLLQAANEKLFF.

The chain joins TRBV9 to TRBJ1-2; TRBD1 might be the D (5 bases). V lost 3 bases to trimming and J lost 3 bases, with 15 bases between them. This CDR3 spans 15 amino acids. CDR1 is SGDLS and CDR2 is YYNGEE in the germline V gene. The CDR3 sequence: CASSATQGFHYGYTF. The CDR3, as DNA: TGTGCCAGCAGCGCAACTCAGGGCTTCCACTATGGCTACACCTTC.

In this sample, this clone turned up once. This chain uses TRBV6-1 with TRBJ2-7; 8 bases align to TRBD2. The germline V gene encodes CDR1 MNHNS and CDR2 SASEGT. This CDR3 is 15 amino acids long. V lost 3 bases, J lost 5 bases, and 9 bases stayed unmatched. CDR3 amino acids: CASSDRLAGSHEQYF. Here the CDR3 DNA reads TGTGCCAGCAGTGATCGGCTAGCGGGTTCCCACGAGCAGTACTTC.

The chain couples TRBV9 to TRBJ2-3; D perhaps matches TRBD1 (5 bases). Germline V gene sequence: CDR1 SGDLS, CDR2 YYNGEE. With 4 bases removed from V and 0 bases from J, the gap between germline ends came to 12 bases. CDR3 length: 15 amino acids. CDR3 DNA sequence: TGTGCCAGCAGCTCAAACACAGGCAGCACAGATACGCAGTATTTT. Its translation is CASSSNTGSTDTQYF.

The chain combines TRBV11-2 with TRBJ2-5; TRBD1 matches 9 bases. The junction had 14 bases not matched to a gene; V was cut back by 1 base and J by 5 bases. The CDR3 consists of 18 residues. CDR1 is SGHAT, CDR2 FQNNGV, per germline. CDR3 sequence: CASSLGKPGTGLWETQYF. The CDR3 region has the DNA TGTGCCAGCAGCTTAGGAAAACCCGGGACAGGGCTGTGGGAGACCCAGTACTTC.

The chain couples TRBV4-1 to TRBJ1-1; 8 positions agree with TRBD1. The CDR3 covers 13 residues. Looked up from germline, CDR1 is MGHRA and CDR2 is YSYEKL. Trimming took 2 bases from V and 6 from J; bases not matched to a gene: 2. This CDR3 reads CASSQQGASEAFF. The CDR3 DNA follows: TGCGCCAGCAGCCAACAGGGGGCCTCTGAAGCTTTCTTT.

The chain has TRBV6-5 and TRBJ1-4, with unresolved D. This CDR3 has 14 amino acids. Germline CDR1 reads MNHEY; CDR2 reads SVGAGI. Trimming shortened V by 6 bases and J by 7 bases, and 15 bases separated the two germline ends. The DNA of the CDR3 is TGTGCCAGCAGGATCACCGAAACTTCTGAAAAACTGTTTTTT. Translated: CASRITETSEKLFF.

The table lists this clone with a count of one. This chain connects TRBV3-1 (or the pseudogene TRBV3-2) to TRBJ1-4; weak D call: TRBD1 (5 bases). Germline CDR1 and CDR2: LGHDT and YNNKEL (reference sequence). Deletions cut 4 bases from V and 3 bases from J, with 18 bases between. This CDR3 is built from 17 residues. The CDR3: CASSRPPTGGANEKLFF. DNA of the CDR3: TGTGCCAGCAGCCGCCCGCCCACCGGGGGAGCTAATGAAAAACTGTTTTTT.

The V call is TRBV29-1, the J call TRBJ2-5; the D gene is possibly TRBD1 (6 bases). Trimming shortened V by 3 bases and J by 2 bases, and 10 bases separated the two germline ends. The CDR3 has 13 residues. Germline V gene lookup returns CDR1 SQVTM and CDR2 ANQGSEA. CDR3 region: CSVDRGRQETQYF. The CDR3 region has the DNA TGCAGCGTTGACAGGGGAAGGCAAGAGACCCAGTACTTC.

The chain uses TRBV5-1 and TRBJ2-1; D is undetermined. The germline V gene has CDR1 SGHRS and CDR2 YFSETQ. V lost 7 bases, J lost 9 bases, and 11 bases lay in between. This CDR3 region has 11 residues. CDR3 sequence: CASASGPEQFF. Written as DNA, the CDR3 is TGCGCCAGCGCCTCTGGGCCTGAGCAGTTCTTC.

This rearrangement joins TRBV28 to TRBJ2-7, with TRBD1 identical over 7 bases. The CDR3 is 13 amino acids. Germline assignment: CDR1 MDHEN and CDR2 SYDVKM. The V segment lost 10 bases and the J segment 7 bases; nucleotides outside the gene matches: 13. CDR3 nucleotides: TGTGCCACCAAACGACCCGCCAGGGGGGAGCAGTACTTC. Translating gives CATKRPARGEQYF.

The genes are TRBV10-2 and TRBJ2-5; D not certain. The CDR3 sequence is 12 residues long. Deletions cut 3 bases from V and 5 bases from J, with 7 bases between. Per germline, CDR1 WSHSY and CDR2 SAAADI. Here the CDR3 reads CASSDLLETQYF. For the CDR3, the DNA is TGCGCCAGCAGTGACCTACTTGAGACCCAGTACTTC.

The chain has TRBV28 and TRBJ1-5, with no clear D. Trimming shortened V by 3 bases and J by 3 bases, and 9 bases separated the two germline ends. CDR1 MDHEN and CDR2 SYDVKM come from the germline V gene. This CDR3 is 14 amino acids long. The CDR3 DNA sequence: TGTGCCAGCAGTTTCCGAGGCTTCAATCAGCCCCAGCATTTT. Amino acid sequence: CASSFRGFNQPQHF.

This rearrangement joins TRBV6-6 to TRBJ2-2; no clear D gene. The germline V gene encodes CDR1 MNHNY and CDR2 SVGAGI (reference sequence). Trimming took 2 bases from V and 3 from J, leaving 4 bases between them. The CDR3 length is 13 residues. CDR3 amino acids: CASSYTDTGELFF. In DNA form, the CDR3 reads TGTGCCAGCAGTTACACAGACACCGGGGAGCTGTTTTTT.